The 24 T cell receptor beta chains below come from one sample, sequenced in a study of identical twins. TCRdb recomputed calls from the 5' RACE reads with MiXCR, one row per CDR3 protein. The table shows fewer than 250,000 distinct CDR3 sequences, with 9.4% occurring only once. Source material: memory (CD45RO+) T cells sorted from blood. These receptors came from a woman aged 18-29 years in good health.

The chain links TRBV15 to TRBJ2-7, with TRBD2 as a possible D gene (7 bases). The V gene lost 5 bases and the J gene lost 6 bases, with 14 bases spanning the gap. This CDR3 contains 13 residues. Germline CDR1 is LNHNV and CDR2 is YYDKDF (reference sequence). Here the CDR3 DNA reads TGTGCCACCAGCCTTGGGGGGGGGCGCGAGCAGTACTTC. Amino acids: CATSLGGGREQYF. Combining the CDR3 with reference TRBV15 and TRBJ2-7 gives the whole variable domain DAMVIQNPRYQVTQFGKPVTLSCSQTLNHNVMYWYQQKSSQAPKLLFHYYDKDFNNEADTPDNFQSRRPNTSFCFLDIRSPGLGDTAMYLCATSLGGGREQYFGPGTRLTVT.

This clonotype was counted a few times. V is TRBV28 and J is TRBJ2-1, with 12 bases identical to TRBD2. The trim removed 4 bases at V and 10 bases at J, leaving 14 bases unmatched. This CDR3 region has 17 residues. Germline lookup yields CDR1 MDHEN and CDR2 SYDVKM. The CDR3 sequence: CASSSPRPGLAGGEQFF. In DNA form, the CDR3 reads TGTGCCAGCAGTTCGCCCCGACCGGGACTAGCGGGTGGGGAGCAGTTCTTC.

This clonotype showed up many times. The chain couples TRBV4-3 to TRBJ2-3; D not certain. This CDR3 region has 15 residues. Per the germline V gene, CDR1 is LGHNA and CDR2 is YSLEER. V was clipped by 3 bases and J by 2 bases, with 12 bases between them. Here the CDR3 reads CASSQGWTNTDTQYF. DNA for the CDR3: TGCGCCAGCAGCCAGGGATGGACCAACACAGATACGCAGTATTTT.

This clonotype was recorded a few times. At one of its ends the junction is not consistent with the germline gene, which may arise from a read error. The chain joins TRBV7-9 to TRBJ2-4; a possible D gene is TRBD2 (6 bases). The CDR3 is made up of 12 amino acids. CDR1 and CDR2 from the germline V gene are SEHNR and FQNEAQ (reference sequence). The CDR3 region is CASSLGGETRDF. CDR3 in DNA: TGTGCCAGCAGCTTAGGGGGGGAGACTCGGGACTTC.

This clonotype occurred a few times. This chain joins TRBV7-2 and TRBJ2-7, with 7 bases lining up with TRBD1. Per germline, CDR1 SGHTA and CDR2 FQGNSA. This CDR3 has 14 amino acids. Trimming removed 3 bases from V and 4 bases from J; junction bases left unmatched: 6. CDR3 sequence: CASSFTGAKYEQYF. CDR3 DNA sequence: TGTGCCAGCAGCTTTACAGGGGCAAAGTACGAGCAGTACTTC.

The V call is TRBV30, the J call TRBJ1-2; possibly TRBD1 for D (6 bases). The germline V gene encodes CDR1 GTSNPN and CDR2 SVGIG (reference sequence). CDR3 length equals 13 residues. DNA for the CDR3: TGTGCATACACCCCCGGGACACCTTCACCCTACACCTTC. Translating it yields CAYTPGTPSPYTF.

This clonotype was seen at least ten times. The chain carries TRBV12-3 or TRBV12-4 and TRBJ2-5, with D perhaps matching TRBD1 or TRBD2 (5 bases each). V was trimmed by 6 bases and J by 4 bases, leaving 12 bases between them. There are 13 residues in the CDR3. In DNA, the CDR3 is TGTGCCAGCAGCTCAACTAGGGGAGAGACCCAGTACTTC. Translating it yields CASSSTRGETQYF.

The chain carries TRBV5-5 and TRBJ2-7; tentatively, D is TRBD1 (5 bases). Germline assignment: CDR1 SGHKS and CDR2 YYEKEE (reference sequence). CDR3 length equals 15 residues. Trimming pared 0 bases from V and 1 base from J, leaving 11 bases between. The CDR3 loop is CASSLVPDSSYEQYF. In DNA form, the CDR3 reads TGTGCCAGCAGCTTGGTCCCCGACAGTTCCTACGAGCAGTACTTC. The complete variable domain, with remaining parts taken from reference TRBV5-5 and TRBJ2-7, reads DAGVTQSPTHLIKTRGQQVTLRCSPISGHKSVSWYQQVLGQGPQFIFQYYEKEERGRGNFPDRFSARQFPNYSSELNVNALLLGDSALYLCASSLVPDSSYEQYFGPGTRLTVT.

This clonotype was counted between two and nine times. This chain connects TRBV6-2 or TRBV6-3 to TRBJ2-1; unclear D gene. The length of the CDR3 is 13 residues. V lost 6 bases and J 4 bases, leaving 10 bases between the germline ends. The V gene's germline CDR1 is MNHEY and CDR2 SVGEGT. The CDR3 loop is CASSWTGYNEQFF. The CDR3 nucleotides are TGTGCCAGCAGCTGGACGGGTTACAATGAGCAGTTCTTC.

V is TRBV20-1 and J is TRBJ2-3; TRBD2 agrees at 10 bases. J gave up 5 bases and V 6 bases, and 14 bases lay outside the gene matches. CDR1 is DFQATT, CDR2 SNEGSKA, per germline (reference sequence). This CDR3 contains 16 residues. The CDR3 is CSAKPPAGGGRDTQYF. The CDR3 nucleotides are TGCAGTGCCAAGCCCCCAGCGGGGGGGGGTAGAGATACGCAGTATTTT.

The chain joins TRBV20-1 to TRBJ1-4, with D possibly being TRBD1 (6 bases). Trimming shortened V by 4 bases and J by 3 bases, and 15 bases separated the two germline ends. The V gene's germline CDR1 is DFQATT and CDR2 SNEGSKA (reference sequence). The CDR3 contains 15 residues. The CDR3 region is CSATGGRTANEKLFF. For the CDR3, the DNA is TGCAGTGCTACGGGGGGCCGTACGGCTAATGAAAAACTGTTTTTT.

This clonotype was seen more than once but under ten times. V is TRBV4-3 and J is TRBJ2-4, with D possibly being TRBD2 (6 bases). The germline gives CDR1 LGHNA, CDR2 YSLEER. Trimming stripped 0 bases from V and 6 bases from J, with 6 bases between. The CDR3 sequence is 13 residues long. Here the CDR3 reads CASSQDSGNIQYF. The DNA for the CDR3 is TGCGCCAGCAGCCAAGATAGCGGAAACATTCAGTACTTC.

This clonotype turned up a few times. The chain employs TRBV15 and TRBJ1-2, with a tentative D call TRBD1 (6 bases). Trimming removed 0 bases from V and 4 bases from J, with 15 bases in between. CDR1 is LNHNV, CDR2 YYDKDF, per germline (reference sequence). This CDR3 has 16 amino acids. DNA for the CDR3: TGTGCCACCAGCAGAGATAGTCAAGCAGGGGCCTATGGCTACACCTTC. Its protein is CATSRDSQAGAYGYTF.

The table lists this clonotype with a few counts. The chain uses TRBV7-9 and TRBJ2-5; 13 bases fit TRBD2. V shed 5 bases and J 5 bases; nucleotides not matched to a gene: 8. Germline V gives CDR1 SEHNR, CDR2 FQNEAQ (reference sequence). CDR3 size: 16 residues. CDR3 nucleotides: TGTGCCAGCAGCCACGGGACTAGCGGGGATAGGGAGACCCAGTACTTC. Protein sequence: CASSHGTSGDRETQYF.

This clonotype was picked up a small number of times. This chain connects TRBV13 to TRBJ1-1; D gene ambiguous. Germline V gives CDR1 PRHDT, CDR2 FYEKMQ (reference sequence). The CDR3 covers 16 residues. Trimming stripped 5 bases from V and 2 bases from J, with 18 bases between. The CDR3 DNA reads TGTGCCAGCAGCCTTCGAACCCAGACCCGAAACACTGAAGCTTTCTTT. Residues: CASSLRTQTRNTEAFF.

This chain connects TRBV11-3 to TRBJ1-1; D is undetermined. V was clipped by 1 base and J by 4 bases, with 7 bases between them. Germline values: CDR1 SGHNT, CDR2 YENEEA. The CDR3 spans 13 residues. CDR3 amino acids: CASSLALSTEAFF. The CDR3 DNA reads as TGTGCCAGCAGCTTAGCCCTATCCACTGAAGCTTTCTTT.

This clonotype showed up just a few times. The rearrangement uses TRBV27 and TRBJ2-3; TRBD2 might be the D (6 bases). The V and J ends lost 1 base and 1 base respectively, with 6 bases between them. The CDR3 is 14 residues long. The germline V gene has CDR1 MNHEY and CDR2 SMNVEV (reference sequence). The CDR3 loop reads CASSLWGGTDTQYF. Here the CDR3 DNA reads TGTGCCAGCAGTTTATGGGGGGGCACAGATACGCAGTATTTT.

The J gene is TRBJ2-1, the V gene TRBV11-3, with 12 positions matching TRBD1. Germline V gene data show CDR1 as SGHNT and CDR2 as YENEEA. With 8 bases clipped from V and 6 bases from J, the junction kept 2 bases outside the gene matches. The CDR3 loop spans 13 amino acids. The CDR3 spells CASGTGGFNEQFF. For the CDR3, the DNA is TGTGCCAGCGGGACAGGGGGCTTCAATGAGCAGTTCTTC. The complete variable domain, with remaining parts taken from reference TRBV11-3 and TRBJ2-1, reads EAGVVQSPRYKIIEKKQPVAFWCNPISGHNTLYWYLQNLGQGPELLIRYENEEAVDDSQLPKDRFSAERLKGVDSTLKIQPAELGDSAVYLCASGTGGFNEQFFGPGTRLTVL.

The genes are TRBV11-2 and TRBJ2-5, with D hard to call. Germline V gene data show CDR1 as SGHAT and CDR2 as FQNNGV. V lost 3 bases and J lost 7, with 9 bases in between. This CDR3 is built from 12 residues. In nucleotides, the CDR3 is TGTGCCAGCAGCTTGGTAATGGGGACCCAGTACTTC. Translation: CASSLVMGTQYF.

The gene calls are TRBV7-7 and TRBJ2-1; D not resolved. Deletions cut 5 bases from V and 5 bases from J, with 16 bases between. From germline, CDR1 is SSHAT and CDR2 FNYEAQ (reference sequence). The CDR3 runs to 15 residues. Here the CDR3 DNA reads TGTGCCAGCAGCCAGAGGCTAACAACAAACAATGAGCAGTTCTTC. Protein: CASSQRLTTNNEQFF.

This clonotype occurred many times. The chain joins TRBV12-3 or TRBV12-4 to TRBJ1-1; 7 positions match TRBD1. The V and J ends lost 3 bases and 1 base, in that order; junction bases with no gene match: 5. The CDR3 consists of 15 residues. CDR3 region: CASSFPGTANTEAFF. CDR3 sequence (DNA): TGTGCCAGCAGTTTCCCCGGGACAGCGAACACTGAAGCTTTCTTT.

This clonotype has a handful of counts. CDR3 amino acids: CSASGGGLEGEQYF. In DNA form, the CDR3 reads TGCAGTGCTAGCGGGGGGGGCCTTGAAGGCGAGCAGTACTTC. V is TRBV20-1 and J is TRBJ2-7; 8 bases agree with TRBD2. The junction had 10 bases not matched to a gene; V was cut back by 3 bases and J by 6 bases. Germline V lookup: CDR1 DFQATT, CDR2 SNEGSKA (reference sequence). The CDR3 is made up of 14 amino acids.

This chain joins TRBV20-1 and TRBJ1-5, with 7 bases identical to TRBD1. From germline, CDR1 is DFQATT and CDR2 SNEGSKA (reference sequence). V dropped 0 bases and J dropped 6; count of bases not matched to a gene: 5. This CDR3 is built from 14 residues. The CDR3 is CSARDRQGLQPQHF. DNA of the CDR3: TGCAGTGCTAGAGATCGACAGGGACTTCAGCCCCAGCATTTT.

This clonotype was seen more than once but under ten times. The chain recombines TRBV12-3 or TRBV12-4 with TRBJ1-1; D perhaps matches TRBD1 (5 bases). The CDR3 has 14 residues. V was pared by 7 bases and J by 4 bases, with 16 bases between. The CDR3 is CASKNSGGLTEAFF. In DNA, the CDR3 is TGTGCCAGCAAAAATTCGGGGGGTCTCACTGAAGCTTTCTTT.